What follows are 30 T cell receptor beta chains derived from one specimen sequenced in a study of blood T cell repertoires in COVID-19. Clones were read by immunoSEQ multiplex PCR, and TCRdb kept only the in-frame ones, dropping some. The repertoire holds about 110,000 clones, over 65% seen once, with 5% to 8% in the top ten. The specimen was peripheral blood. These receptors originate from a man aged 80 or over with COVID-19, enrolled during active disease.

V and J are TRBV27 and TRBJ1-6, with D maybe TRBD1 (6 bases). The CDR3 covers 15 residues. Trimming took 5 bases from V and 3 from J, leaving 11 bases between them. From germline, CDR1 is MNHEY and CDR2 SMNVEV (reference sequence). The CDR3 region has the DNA TGTGCCAGCAGTGCCGACAGGATCTATAATTCACCCCTCCACTTT. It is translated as CASSADRIYNSPLHF.

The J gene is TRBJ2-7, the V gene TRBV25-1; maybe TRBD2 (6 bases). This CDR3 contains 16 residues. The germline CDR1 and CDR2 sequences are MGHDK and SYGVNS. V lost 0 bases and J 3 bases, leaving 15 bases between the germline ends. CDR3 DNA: TGTGCCAGCAGTGAATATAACGGAGGACTAATCTACGAGCAGTACTTC. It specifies CASSEYNGGLIYEQYF.

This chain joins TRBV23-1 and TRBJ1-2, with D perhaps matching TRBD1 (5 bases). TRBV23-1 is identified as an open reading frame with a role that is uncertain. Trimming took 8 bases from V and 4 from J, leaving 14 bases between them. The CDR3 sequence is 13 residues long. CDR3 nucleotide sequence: TGCGCCAGCGGGAAACAGGAATTCTATGGCTACACCTTC. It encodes CASGKQEFYGYTF.

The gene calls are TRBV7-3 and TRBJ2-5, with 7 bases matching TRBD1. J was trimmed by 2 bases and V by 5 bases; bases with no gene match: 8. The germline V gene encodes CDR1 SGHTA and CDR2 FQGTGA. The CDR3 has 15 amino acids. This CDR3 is CASSRQGRGQETQYF. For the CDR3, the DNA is TGTGCCAGCAGCCGACAGGGAAGGGGACAAGAGACCCAGTACTTC.

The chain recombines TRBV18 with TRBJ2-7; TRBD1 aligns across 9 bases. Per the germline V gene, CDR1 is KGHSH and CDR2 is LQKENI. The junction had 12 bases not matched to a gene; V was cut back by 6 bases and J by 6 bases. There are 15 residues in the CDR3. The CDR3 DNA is TGTGCCAGCTCGTCCACAGGGGGCGCGGAATCCGAGCAGTACTTC. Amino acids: CASSSTGGAESEQYF.

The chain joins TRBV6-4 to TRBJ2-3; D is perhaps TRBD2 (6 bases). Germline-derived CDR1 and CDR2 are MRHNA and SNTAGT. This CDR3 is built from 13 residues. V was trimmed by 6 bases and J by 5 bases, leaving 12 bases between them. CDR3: CASRNLEGDTQYF. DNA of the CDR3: TGTGCCAGCAGGAACCTGGAGGGAGATACGCAGTATTTT.

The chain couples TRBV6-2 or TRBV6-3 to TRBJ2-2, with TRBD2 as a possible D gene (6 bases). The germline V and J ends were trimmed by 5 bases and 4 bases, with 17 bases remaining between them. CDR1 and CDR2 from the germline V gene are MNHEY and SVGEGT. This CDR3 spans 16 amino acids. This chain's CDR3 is CASSLLRGKGTGELFF. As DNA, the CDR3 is TGTGCCAGCAGTCTACTACGCGGGAAGGGCACCGGGGAGCTGTTTTTT.

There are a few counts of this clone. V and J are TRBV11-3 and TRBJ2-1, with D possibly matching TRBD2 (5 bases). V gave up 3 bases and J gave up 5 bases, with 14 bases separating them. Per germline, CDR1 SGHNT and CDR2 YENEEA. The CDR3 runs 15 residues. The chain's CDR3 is CASSFILVHDNEQFF. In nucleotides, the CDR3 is TGTGCCAGCAGCTTCATACTAGTTCACGACAATGAGCAGTTCTTC.

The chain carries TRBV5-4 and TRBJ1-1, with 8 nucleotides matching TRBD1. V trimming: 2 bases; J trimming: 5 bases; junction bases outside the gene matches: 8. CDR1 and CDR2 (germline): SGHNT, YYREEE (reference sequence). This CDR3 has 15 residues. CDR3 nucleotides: TGTGCCAGCAGCTTCCAGGGGGCCAGGGAAACTGAAGCTTTCTTT. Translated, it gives CASSFQGARETEAFF.

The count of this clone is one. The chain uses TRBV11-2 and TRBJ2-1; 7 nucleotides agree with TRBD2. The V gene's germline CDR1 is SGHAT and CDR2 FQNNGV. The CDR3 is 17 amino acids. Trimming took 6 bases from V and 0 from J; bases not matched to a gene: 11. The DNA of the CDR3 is TGTGCCAGCAGACCTAGCATGGGCGGGAGCTCCTACAATGAGCAGTTCTTC. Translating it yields CASRPSMGGSSYNEQFF.

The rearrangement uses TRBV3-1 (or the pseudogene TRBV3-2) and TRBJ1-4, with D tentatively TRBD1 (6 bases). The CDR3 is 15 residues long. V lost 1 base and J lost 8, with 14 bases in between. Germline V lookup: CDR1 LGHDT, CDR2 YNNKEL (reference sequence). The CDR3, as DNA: TGTGCCAGCAGCCAAGGGGGGCAGGGCGGAGAAAAACTGTTTTTT. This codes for CASSQGGQGGEKLFF.

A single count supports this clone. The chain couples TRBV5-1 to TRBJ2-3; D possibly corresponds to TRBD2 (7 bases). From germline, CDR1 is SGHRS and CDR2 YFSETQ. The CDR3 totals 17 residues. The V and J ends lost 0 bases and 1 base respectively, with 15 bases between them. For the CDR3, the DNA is TGCGCCAGCAGCTTGGCGAGGACTAGGGGGGGCACAGATACGCAGTATTTT. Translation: CASSLARTRGGTDTQYF.

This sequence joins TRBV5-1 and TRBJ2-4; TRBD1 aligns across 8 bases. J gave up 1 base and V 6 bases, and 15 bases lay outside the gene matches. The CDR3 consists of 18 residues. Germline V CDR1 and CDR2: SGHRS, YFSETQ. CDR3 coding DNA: TGCGCCAGCACCCCCGGGACAGGCCGACCCGCCGCCAAAAACATTCAGTACTTC. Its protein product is CASTPGTGRPAAKNIQYF.

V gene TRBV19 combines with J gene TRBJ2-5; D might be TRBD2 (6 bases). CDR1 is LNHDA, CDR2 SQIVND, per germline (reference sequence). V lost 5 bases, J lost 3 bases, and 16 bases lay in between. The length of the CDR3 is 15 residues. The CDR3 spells CASSPFPGGEETQYF. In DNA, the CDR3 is TGTGCCAGTAGTCCCTTTCCCGGGGGAGAAGAGACCCAGTACTTC.

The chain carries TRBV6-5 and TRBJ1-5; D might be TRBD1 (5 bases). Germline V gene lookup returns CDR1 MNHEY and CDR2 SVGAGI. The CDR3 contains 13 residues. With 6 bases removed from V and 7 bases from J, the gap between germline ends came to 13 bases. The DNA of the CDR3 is TGTGCCAGCAGCCTGACAGCCCCCCAGCCCCAGCATTTT. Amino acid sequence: CASSLTAPQPQHF.

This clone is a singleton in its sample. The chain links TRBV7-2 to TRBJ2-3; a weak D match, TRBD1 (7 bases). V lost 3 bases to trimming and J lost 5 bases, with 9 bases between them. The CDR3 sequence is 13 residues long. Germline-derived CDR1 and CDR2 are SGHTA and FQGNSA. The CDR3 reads CASSLQGGDTQYF. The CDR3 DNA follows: TGTGCCAGCAGCTTGCAGGGGGGAGATACGCAGTATTTT.

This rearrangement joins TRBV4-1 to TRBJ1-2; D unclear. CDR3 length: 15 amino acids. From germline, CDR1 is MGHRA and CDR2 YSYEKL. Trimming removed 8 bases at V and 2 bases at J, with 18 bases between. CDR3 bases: TGCGCCAGCTCGATCTTGGAGGGAGGGAACTATGGCTACACCTTC. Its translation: CASSILEGGNYGYTF.

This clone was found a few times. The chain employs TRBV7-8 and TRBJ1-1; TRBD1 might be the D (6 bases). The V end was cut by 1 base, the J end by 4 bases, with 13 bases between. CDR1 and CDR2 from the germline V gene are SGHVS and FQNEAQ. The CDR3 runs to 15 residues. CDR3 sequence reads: CASSLGRGGGTEAFF. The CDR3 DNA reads TGTGCCAGCAGCTTAGGCAGGGGCGGGGGCACTGAAGCTTTCTTT.

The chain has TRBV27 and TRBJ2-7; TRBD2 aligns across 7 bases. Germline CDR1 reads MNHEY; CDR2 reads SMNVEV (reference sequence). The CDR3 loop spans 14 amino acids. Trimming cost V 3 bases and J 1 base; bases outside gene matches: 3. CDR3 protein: CASSFQRGSYEQYF. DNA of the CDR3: TGTGCCAGCAGTTTTCAGCGGGGTTCCTACGAGCAGTACTTC.

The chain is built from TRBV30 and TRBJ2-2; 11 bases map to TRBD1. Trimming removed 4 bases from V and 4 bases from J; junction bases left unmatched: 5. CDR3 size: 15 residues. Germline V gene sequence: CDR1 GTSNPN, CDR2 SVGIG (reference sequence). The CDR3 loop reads CAWIGGTGGTGELFF. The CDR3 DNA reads TGTGCCTGGATTGGTGGGACAGGGGGCACCGGGGAGCTGTTTTTT.

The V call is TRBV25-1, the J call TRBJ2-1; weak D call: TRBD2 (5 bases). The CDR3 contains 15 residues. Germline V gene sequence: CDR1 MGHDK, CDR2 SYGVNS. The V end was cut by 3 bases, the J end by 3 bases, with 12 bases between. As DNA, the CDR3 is TGTGCCAGCAGTGATTGGGGAGAGAGCTACAATGAGCAGTTCTTC. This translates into CASSDWGESYNEQFF.

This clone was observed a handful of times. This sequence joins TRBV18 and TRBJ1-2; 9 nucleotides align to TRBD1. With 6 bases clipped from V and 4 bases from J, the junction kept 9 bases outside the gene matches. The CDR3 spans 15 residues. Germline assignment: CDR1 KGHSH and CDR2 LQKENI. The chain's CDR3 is CASSSGQGSPYGYTF. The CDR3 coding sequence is TGTGCCAGCTCGTCGGGACAGGGCAGCCCCTATGGCTACACCTTC.

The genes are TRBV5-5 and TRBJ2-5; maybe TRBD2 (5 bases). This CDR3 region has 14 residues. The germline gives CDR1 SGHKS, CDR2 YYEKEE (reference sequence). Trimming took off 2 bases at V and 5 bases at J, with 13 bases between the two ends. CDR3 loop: CASSLLGQRETQYF. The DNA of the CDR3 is TGTGCCAGCAGCTTACTAGGTCAGAGGGAGACCCAGTACTTC.

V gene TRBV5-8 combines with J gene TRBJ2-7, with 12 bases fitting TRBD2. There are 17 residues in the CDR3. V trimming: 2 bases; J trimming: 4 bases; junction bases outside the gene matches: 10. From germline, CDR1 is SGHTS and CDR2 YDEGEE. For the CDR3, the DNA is TGTGCCAGCAGCTTCCTGACTAGCGGGAGCGAGTTGTACGAGCAGTACTTC. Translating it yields CASSFLTSGSELYEQYF.

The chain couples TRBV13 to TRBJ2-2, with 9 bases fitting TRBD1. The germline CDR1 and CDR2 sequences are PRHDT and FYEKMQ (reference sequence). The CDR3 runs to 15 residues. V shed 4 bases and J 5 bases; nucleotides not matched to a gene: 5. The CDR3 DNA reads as TGTGCCAGCAGCTACCGGGACAGGGAGACCGGGGAGCTGTTTTTT. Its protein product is CASSYRDRETGELFF.

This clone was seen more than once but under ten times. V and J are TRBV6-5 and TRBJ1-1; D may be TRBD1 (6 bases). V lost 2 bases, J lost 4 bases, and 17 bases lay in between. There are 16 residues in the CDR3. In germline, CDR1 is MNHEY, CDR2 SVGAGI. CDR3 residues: CASSYQLAGVGTEAFF. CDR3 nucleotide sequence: TGTGCCAGCAGTTACCAATTGGCAGGGGTGGGCACTGAAGCTTTCTTT.

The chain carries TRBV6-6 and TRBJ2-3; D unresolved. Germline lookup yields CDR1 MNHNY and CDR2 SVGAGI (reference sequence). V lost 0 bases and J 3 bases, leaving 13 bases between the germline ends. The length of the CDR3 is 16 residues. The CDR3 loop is CASSYSRRRDTDTQYF. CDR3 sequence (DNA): TGTGCCAGCAGTTACTCGAGGAGACGAGATACAGATACGCAGTATTTT.

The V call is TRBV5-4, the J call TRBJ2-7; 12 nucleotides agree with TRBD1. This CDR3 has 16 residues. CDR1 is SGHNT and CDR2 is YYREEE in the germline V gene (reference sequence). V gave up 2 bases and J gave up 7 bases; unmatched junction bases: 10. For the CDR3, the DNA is TGTGCCAGCAGCTTTCCCCCGGGACAGGGGGCGCAAGAGCAGTACTTC. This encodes CASSFPPGQGAQEQYF.

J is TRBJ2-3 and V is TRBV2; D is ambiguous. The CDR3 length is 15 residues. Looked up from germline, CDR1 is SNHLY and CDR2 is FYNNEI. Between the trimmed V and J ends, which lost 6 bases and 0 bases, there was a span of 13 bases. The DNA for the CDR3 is TGTGCCAGCAGCCCCCGTCTGAGCAGCACAGATACGCAGTATTTT. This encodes CASSPRLSSTDTQYF.

The CDR3 bases are TGTGCCTGGAGTCGCCGACAGGCCCCAACTAATGAAAAACTGTTTTTT. The encoded protein is CAWSRRQAPTNEKLFF. This rearrangement joins TRBV30 to TRBJ1-4; D possibly corresponds to TRBD1 (6 bases). Trimming removed 2 bases from V and 0 bases from J, with 13 bases in between. CDR3 length: 16 residues. Germline loops: CDR1 GTSNPN, CDR2 SVGIG (reference sequence).